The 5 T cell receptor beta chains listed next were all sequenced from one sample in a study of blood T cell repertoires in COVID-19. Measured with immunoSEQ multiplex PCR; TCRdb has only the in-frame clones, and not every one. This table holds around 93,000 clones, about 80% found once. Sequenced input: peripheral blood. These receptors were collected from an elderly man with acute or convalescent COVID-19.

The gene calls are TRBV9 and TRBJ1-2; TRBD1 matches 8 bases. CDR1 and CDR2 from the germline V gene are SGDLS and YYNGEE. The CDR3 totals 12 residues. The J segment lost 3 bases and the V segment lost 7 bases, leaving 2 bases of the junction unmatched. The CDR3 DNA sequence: TGTGCCAGCCAGACAGGGGACTATGGCTACACCTTC. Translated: CASQTGDYGYTF.

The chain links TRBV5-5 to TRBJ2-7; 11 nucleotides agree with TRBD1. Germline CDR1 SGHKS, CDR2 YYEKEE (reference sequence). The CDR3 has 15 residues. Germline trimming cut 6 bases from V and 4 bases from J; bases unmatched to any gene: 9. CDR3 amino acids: CASNFPGTGGYEQYF. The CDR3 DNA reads TGTGCCAGCAACTTCCCCGGGACAGGGGGTTACGAGCAGTACTTC.

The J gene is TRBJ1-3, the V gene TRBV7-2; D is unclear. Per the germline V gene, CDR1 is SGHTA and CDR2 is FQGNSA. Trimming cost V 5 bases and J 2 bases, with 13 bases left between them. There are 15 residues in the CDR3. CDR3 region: CASSPMNRAGNTIYF. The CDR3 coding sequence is TGTGCCAGCAGCCCGATGAACCGAGCTGGAAACACCATATATTTT.

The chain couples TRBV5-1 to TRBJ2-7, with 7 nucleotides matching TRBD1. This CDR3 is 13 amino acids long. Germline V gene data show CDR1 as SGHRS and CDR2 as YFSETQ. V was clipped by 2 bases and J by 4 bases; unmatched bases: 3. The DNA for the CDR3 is TGCGCCAGCAGCTTTGGACAGGATTACGAGCAGTACTTC. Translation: CASSFGQDYEQYF.

The CDR3 sequence: CASSLAGVSAYGYTF. The DNA of the CDR3 is TGTGCCAGCAGCTTGGCCGGGGTATCCGCCTATGGCTACACCTTC. The chain links TRBV5-6 to TRBJ1-2, with D unresolved. The V gene's germline CDR1 is SGHDT and CDR2 YYEEEE. V shed 0 bases and J shed 4 bases, with 13 bases lying between them. The CDR3 runs to 15 residues.